The clone carrying this TCR beta chain has more than one count but fewer than ten. What it binds is unknown. Collection of about 9.4 milliliters of peripheral blood was performed for each donor. Through a sample-barcoded 5' primer and a J-beta primer mix, a second PCR was run for about 7 to 12 cycles. Sequencing recovered at least 2.5 million CDR3-containing paired-end reads from each sample. A single record per CDR3 protein comes from TCRdb applying MiXCR to the 5' RACE reads. Of fewer than 800,000 distinct CDR3 sequences listed, roughly 49% are singletons. The sample belongs to a study of blood T cells in healthy people across ages. Study-wide points: Unknown donor CMV status possibly confounded expanded clonotype changes.

Material for sequencing was blood. The sequence came from a woman between 55 and 75 years old in good health.

CDR3 bases: TGCAGTGCTAGTAGTCCCGGGACTAGCGGCTACGAGCAGTACTTC. Its protein is CSASSPGTSGYEQYF. V is TRBV20-1 and J is TRBJ2-7, with 11 positions matching TRBD2. Germline values: CDR1 DFQATT, CDR2 SNEGSKA (reference sequence). The CDR3 is made up of 15 amino acids. Losses at the gene ends were 3 bases for V and 3 bases for J; bases not matched to a gene: 7.